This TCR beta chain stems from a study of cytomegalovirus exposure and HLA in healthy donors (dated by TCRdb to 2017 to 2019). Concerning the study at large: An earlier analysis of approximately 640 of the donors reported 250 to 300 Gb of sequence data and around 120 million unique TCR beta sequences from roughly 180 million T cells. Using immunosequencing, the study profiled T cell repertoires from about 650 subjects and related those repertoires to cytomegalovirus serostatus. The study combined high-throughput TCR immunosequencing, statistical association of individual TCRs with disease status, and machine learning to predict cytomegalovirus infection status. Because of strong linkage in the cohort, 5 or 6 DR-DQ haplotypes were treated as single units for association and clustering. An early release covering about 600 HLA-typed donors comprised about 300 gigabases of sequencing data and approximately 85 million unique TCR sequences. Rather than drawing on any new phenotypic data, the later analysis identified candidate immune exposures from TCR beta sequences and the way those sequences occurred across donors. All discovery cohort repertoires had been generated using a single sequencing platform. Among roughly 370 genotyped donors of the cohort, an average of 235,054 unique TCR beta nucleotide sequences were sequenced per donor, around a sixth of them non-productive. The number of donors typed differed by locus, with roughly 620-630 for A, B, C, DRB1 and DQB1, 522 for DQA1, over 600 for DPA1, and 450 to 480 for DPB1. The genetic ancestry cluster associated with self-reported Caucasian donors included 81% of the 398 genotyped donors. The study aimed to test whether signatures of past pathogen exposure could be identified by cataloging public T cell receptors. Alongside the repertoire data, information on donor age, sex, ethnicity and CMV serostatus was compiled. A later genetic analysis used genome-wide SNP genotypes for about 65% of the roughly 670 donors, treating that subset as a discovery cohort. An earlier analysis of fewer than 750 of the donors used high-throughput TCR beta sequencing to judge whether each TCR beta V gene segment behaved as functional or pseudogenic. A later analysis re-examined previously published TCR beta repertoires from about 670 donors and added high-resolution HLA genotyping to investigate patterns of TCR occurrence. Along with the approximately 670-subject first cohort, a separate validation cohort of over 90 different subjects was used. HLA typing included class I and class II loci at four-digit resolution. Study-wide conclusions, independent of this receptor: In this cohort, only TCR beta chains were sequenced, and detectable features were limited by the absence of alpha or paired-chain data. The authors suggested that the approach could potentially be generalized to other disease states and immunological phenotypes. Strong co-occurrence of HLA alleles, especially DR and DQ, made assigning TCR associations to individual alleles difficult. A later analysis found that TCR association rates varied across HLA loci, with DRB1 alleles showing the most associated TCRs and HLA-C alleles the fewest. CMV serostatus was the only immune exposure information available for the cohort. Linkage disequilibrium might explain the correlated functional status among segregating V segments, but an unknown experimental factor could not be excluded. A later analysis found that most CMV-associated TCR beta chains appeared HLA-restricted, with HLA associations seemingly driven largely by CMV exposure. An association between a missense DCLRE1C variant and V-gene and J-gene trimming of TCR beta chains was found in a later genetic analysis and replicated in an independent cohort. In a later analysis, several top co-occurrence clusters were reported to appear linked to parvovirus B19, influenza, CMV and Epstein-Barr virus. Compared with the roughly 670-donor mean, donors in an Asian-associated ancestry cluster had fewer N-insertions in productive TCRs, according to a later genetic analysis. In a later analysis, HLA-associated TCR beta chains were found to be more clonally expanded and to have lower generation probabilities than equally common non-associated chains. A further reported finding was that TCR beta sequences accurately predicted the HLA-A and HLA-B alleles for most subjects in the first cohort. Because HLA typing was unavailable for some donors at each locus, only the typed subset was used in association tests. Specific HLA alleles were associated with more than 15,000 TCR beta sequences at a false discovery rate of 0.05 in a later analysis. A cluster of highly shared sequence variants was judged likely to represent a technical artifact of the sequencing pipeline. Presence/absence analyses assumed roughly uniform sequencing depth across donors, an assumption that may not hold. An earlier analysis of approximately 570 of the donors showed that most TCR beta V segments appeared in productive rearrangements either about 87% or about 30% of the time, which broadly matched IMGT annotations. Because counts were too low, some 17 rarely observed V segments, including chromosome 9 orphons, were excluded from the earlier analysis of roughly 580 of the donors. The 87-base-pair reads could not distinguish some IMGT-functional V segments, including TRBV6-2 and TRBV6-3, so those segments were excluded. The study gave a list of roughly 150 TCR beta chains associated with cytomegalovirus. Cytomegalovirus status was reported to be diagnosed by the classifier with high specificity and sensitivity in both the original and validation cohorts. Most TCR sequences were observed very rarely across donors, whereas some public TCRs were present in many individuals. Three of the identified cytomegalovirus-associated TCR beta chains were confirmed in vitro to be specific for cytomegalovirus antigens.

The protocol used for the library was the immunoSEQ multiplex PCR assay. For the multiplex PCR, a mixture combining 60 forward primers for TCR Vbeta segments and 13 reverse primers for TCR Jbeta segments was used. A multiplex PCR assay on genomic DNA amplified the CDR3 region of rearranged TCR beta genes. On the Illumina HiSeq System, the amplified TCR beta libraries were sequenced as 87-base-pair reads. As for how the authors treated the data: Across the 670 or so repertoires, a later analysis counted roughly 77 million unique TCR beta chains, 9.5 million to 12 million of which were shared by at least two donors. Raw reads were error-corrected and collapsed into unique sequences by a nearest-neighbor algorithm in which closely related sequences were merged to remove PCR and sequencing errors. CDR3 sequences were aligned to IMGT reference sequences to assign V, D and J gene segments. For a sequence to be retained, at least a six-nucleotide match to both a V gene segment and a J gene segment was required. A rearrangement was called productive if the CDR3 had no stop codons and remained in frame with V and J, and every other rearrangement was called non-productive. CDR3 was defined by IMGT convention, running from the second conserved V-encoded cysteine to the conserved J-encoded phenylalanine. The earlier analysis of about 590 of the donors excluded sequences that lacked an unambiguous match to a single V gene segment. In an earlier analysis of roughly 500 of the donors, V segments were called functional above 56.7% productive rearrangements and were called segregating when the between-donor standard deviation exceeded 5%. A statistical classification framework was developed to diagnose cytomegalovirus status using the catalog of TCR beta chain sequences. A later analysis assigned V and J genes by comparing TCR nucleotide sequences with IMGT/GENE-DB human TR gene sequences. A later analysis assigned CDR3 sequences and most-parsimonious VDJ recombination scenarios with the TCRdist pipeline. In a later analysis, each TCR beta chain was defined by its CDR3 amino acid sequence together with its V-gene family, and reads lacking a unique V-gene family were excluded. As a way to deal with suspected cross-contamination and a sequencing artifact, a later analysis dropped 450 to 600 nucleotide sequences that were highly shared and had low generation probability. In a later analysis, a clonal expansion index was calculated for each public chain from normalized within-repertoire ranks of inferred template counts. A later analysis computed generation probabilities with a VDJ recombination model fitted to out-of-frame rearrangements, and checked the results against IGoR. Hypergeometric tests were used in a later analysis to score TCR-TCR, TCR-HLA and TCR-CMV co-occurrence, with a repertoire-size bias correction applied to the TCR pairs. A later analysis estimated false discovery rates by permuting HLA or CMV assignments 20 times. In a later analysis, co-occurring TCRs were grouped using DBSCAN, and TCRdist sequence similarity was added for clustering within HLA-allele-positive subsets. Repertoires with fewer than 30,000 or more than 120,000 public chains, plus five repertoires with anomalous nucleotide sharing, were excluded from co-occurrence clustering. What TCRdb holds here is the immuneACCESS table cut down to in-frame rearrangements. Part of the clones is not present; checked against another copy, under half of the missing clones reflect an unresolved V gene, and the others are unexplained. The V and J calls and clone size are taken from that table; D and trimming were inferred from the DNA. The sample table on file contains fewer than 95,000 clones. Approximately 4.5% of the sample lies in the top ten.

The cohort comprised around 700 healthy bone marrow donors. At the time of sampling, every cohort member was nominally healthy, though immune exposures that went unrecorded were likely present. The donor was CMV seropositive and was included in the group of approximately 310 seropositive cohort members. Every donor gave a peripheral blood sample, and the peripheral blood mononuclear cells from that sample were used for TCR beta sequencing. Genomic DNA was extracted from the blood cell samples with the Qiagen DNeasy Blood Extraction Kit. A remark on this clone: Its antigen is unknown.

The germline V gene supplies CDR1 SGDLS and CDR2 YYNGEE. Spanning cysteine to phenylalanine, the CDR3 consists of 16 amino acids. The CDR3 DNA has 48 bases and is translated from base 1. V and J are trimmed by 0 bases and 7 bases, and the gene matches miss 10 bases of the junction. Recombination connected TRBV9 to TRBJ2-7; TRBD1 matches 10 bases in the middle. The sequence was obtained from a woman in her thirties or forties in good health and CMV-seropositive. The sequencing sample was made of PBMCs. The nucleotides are TGTGCCAGCAGCGTAGGGGGGGACAGGGGAGTGTGGGAGCAGTACTTC. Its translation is CASSVGGDRGVWEQYF. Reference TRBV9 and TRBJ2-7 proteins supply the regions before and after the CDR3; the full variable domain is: DSGVTQTPKHLITATGQRVTLRCSPRSGDLSVYWYQQSLDQGLQFLIQYYNGEERAKGNILERFSAQQFPDLHSELNLSSLELGDSALYFCASSVGGDRGVWEQYFGPGTRLTVT.